This T cell receptor beta chain was profiled in a study of identical twins. Overall study results and limits: Twins' surplus sharing was weaker for beta out-of-frame sequences. Fewer insertions were carried by abundant cord blood beta clonotypes, but none was seen in memory repertoires.

This CDR3 spans 14 amino acids. Germline loops: CDR1 LGHNA, CDR2 YSLEER. The V segment lost 0 bases and the J segment 8 bases; nucleotides outside the gene matches: 3. TCRdb redid the calling of the 5' RACE reads with MiXCR, one entry per CDR3 protein. The repertoire includes roughly 480,000 distinct CDR3 sequences, approximately 24% of them detected once, and about 2.9% sits in the top ten. This clonotype was observed a few times. The antigen is unknown. This sample also belongs to another study, concerning T cells expressing NK-cell markers. This second study says: Similarly, these clonotypes led the CD3+CD56-NKG2C+ fraction as well in a handful of donors.

Material for sequencing was CD4+ T cells sorted from blood. This TCR was sampled from a woman under 30 in good health. The chain has TRBV4-3 and TRBJ1-1, with 10 bases identical to TRBD1. The CDR3 bases are TGCGCCAGCAGCCAAGATAGGGACAGGGGCGAAGCTTTCTTT. Translated, it gives CASSQDRDRGEAFF.